These T cell receptor beta chains were read from a single sample in a study of control samples from healthy donors and cancer patients. Clones were read by immunoSEQ multiplex PCR, and TCRdb kept only the in-frame ones, dropping some. The sample includes around 90,000 clones, roughly 80% seen only once; the top ten take around 20%. The sample comprised blood. The source of these receptors is a man aged 30 to 45 in good health. Both conserved end residues are part of each CDR3. The order of the fields is V gene, J gene, CDR3 protein.

V gene: TRBV7-9
J gene: TRBJ2-7
CDR3 protein: CASGPRGRSSYEQYF

V gene: TRBV7-3
J gene: TRBJ2-3
CDR3 protein: CASSPLGQSTDTQYF

V gene: TRBV5-6
J gene: TRBJ1-2
CDR3 protein: CASSLVLTQANYGYTF

V gene: TRBV6-1
J gene: TRBJ1-5
CDR3 protein: CASSEVTGVQPQHF

V gene: TRBV6-1
J gene: TRBJ1-2
CDR3 protein: CASSDRWGYTF

V gene: TRBV24-1
J gene: TRBJ1-2
CDR3 protein: CATSRDGNYGYTF

V gene: TRBV14
J gene: TRBJ1-2
CDR3 protein: CASSQDSGKANYGYTF

V gene: TRBV19
J gene: TRBJ2-7
CDR3 protein: CASSPTGTGGEQYF

V gene: TRBV5-4
J gene: TRBJ1-1
CDR3 protein: CASSLFRENTEAFF

V gene: TRBV7-9
J gene: TRBJ2-1
CDR3 protein: CASSLDRNEQFF

V gene: TRBV28
J gene: TRBJ1-4
CDR3 protein: CASSVLNPTNEKLFF

V gene: TRBV30
J gene: TRBJ2-2
CDR3 protein: CAWNPGGFANTGELFF

V gene: TRBV28
J gene: TRBJ2-1
CDR3 protein: CASSSTSGGGIRYEQFF

V gene: TRBV11-2
J gene: TRBJ2-5
CDR3 protein: CASSDPRDGTQYF

V gene: TRBV6-2/TRBV6-3
J gene: TRBJ1-5
CDR3 protein: CASRQGDQPQHF

V gene: TRBV6-6
J gene: TRBJ1-1
CDR3 protein: CASSSIGVSTEAFF

V gene: TRBV5-6
J gene: TRBJ1-6
CDR3 protein: CASSFEGPTYNSPLHF

V gene: TRBV7-9
J gene: TRBJ2-7
CDR3 protein: CASSESSGAEYF

V gene: TRBV5-8
J gene: TRBJ1-4
CDR3 protein: CASSFFGLLNHF

V gene: TRBV7-6
J gene: TRBJ2-2
CDR3 protein: CASSLAPDSSGELFF

V gene: TRBV19
J gene: TRBJ1-2
CDR3 protein: CASSISGQGFGITYGYTF